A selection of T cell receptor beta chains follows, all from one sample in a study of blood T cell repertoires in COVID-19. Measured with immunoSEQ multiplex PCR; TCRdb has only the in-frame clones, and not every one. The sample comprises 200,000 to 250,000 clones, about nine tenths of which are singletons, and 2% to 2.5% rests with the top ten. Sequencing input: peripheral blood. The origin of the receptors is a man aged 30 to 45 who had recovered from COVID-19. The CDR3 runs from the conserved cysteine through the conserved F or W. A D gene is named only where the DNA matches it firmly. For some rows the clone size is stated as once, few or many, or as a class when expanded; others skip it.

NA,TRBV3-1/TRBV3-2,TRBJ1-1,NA,CASSQVGEVPTGTEAFF,TGTGCCAGCAGCCAAGTCGGTGAAGTGCCCACCGGGACTGAAGCTTTCTTT
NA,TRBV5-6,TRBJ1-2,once,CASSLTTGHYGYTF,TGTGCCAGCAGCTTGACGACAGGACACTATGGCTACACCTTC
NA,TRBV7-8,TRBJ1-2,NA,CASSLALGTDYGYTF,TGTGCCAGCAGCTTAGCGCTTGGTACAGACTATGGCTACACCTTC
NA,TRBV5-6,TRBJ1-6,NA,CASRISEEKSSYNSPLHF,TGTGCCAGCAGGATTTCGGAGGAGAAAAGCTCCTATAATTCACCCCTCCACTTT
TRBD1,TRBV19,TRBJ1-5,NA,CASSIIGGQSNQPQHF,TGTGCCAGTAGTATAATAGGGGGACAGAGCAATCAGCCCCAGCATTTT
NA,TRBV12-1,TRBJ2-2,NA,CASSLYNGELFF,TGTGCCAGCAGCCTTTACAACGGGGAGCTGTTTTTT
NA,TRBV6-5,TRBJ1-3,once,CASSAWRRGNTIYF,TGTGCCAGCAGCGCCTGGAGGAGGGGAAACACCATATATTTT
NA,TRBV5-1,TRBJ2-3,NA,CASSLGGTTDTQYF,TGCGCCAGCAGCTTGGGGGGGACTACAGATACGCAGTATTTT
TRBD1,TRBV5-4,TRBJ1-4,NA,CASSLDRVTEKLFF,TGTGCCAGCAGCTTAGACAGGGTAACTGAAAAACTGTTTTTT
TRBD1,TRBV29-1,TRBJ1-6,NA,CSAGGGDSPLHF,TGCAGCGCAGGGGGAGGGGATTCACCCCTCCACTTT
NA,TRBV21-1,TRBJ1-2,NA,CASSKTGTGDYGYTF,TGTGCCAGCAGCAAAACCGGGACAGGGGACTATGGCTACACCTTC
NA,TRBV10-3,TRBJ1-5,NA,CAISGQSNQPQHF,TGTGCCATCAGTGGACAGAGCAATCAGCCCCAGCATTTT
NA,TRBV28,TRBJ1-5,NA,CASLRVSGPLNQPQHF,TGTGCCAGCCTGCGGGTGTCAGGACCCCTCAATCAGCCCCAGCATTTT
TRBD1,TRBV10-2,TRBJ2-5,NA,CASSESRTGVVQYF,TGCGCCAGCAGTGAGTCCAGGACAGGGGTGGTCCAGTACTTC
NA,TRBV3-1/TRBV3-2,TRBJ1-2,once,CASSQDRGYGYTF,TGTGCCAGCAGCCAAGATAGGGGCTATGGCTACACCTTC
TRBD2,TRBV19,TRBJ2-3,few,CASRPTMTSEDTQYF,TGTGCCAGTAGACCTACAATGACTAGCGAAGATACGCAGTATTTT
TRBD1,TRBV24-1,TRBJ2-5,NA,CATSDRQGLGETQYF,TGTGCCACCAGTGATAGACAGGGGCTCGGTGAGACCCAGTACTTC
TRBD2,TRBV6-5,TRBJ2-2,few,CASSPPGLAPGELFF,TGTGCCAGCAGTCCACCGGGACTAGCTCCCGGGGAGCTGTTTTTT
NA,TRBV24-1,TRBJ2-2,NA,CATSDRYRTGELFF,TGTGCCACCAGTGATCGCTATCGGACCGGGGAGCTGTTTTTT
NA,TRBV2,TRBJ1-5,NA,CASSESTGIQPQHF,TGTGCCAGCAGTGAATCAACAGGAATTCAGCCCCAGCATTTT
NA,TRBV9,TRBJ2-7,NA,CASSATSGYEQYF,TGTGCCAGCAGCGCTACTAGTGGATACGAGCAGTACTTC
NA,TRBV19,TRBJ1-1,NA,CASSTLTEETEAFF,TGTGCCAGTAGTACACTTACCGAAGAAACTGAAGCTTTCTTT
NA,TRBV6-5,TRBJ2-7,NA,CASSYSRTNTYEQYF,TGTGCCAGCAGTTACTCCCGGACAAATACCTACGAGCAGTACTTC
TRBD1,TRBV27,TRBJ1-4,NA,CASSSQGAGDEKLFF,TGTGCCAGCAGTTCGCAGGGGGCTGGGGATGAAAAACTGTTTTTT
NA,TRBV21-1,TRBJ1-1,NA,CASSKAPNRGRVTVAEAFF,TGTGCCAGCAGCAAAGCGCCAAACAGGGGTAGAGTTACAGTCGCTGAAGCTTTCTTT
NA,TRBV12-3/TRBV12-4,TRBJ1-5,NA,CASGSAQRAQHF,TGTGCCAGCGGATCTGCCCAGCGGGCCCAGCATTTT
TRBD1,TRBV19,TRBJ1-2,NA,CASSPQGAPEYGYTF,TGTGCCAGTAGTCCTCAGGGGGCGCCGGAGTATGGCTACACCTTC
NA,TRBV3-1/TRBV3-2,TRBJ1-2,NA,CASSQIVQGVYGYTF,TGTGCCAGCAGCCAGATCGTCCAGGGTGTTTATGGCTACACCTTC
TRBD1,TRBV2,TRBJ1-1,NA,CASRQGATEAFF,TGTGCCAGCCGACAGGGGGCTACTGAAGCTTTCTTT
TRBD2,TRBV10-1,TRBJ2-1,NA,CASSESSRLGGLEFF,TGCGCCAGCAGTGAGTCGTCCCGACTGGGGGGGTTAGAGTTCTTC
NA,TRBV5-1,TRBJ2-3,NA,CASSPQLPRADTQYF,TGCGCCAGCAGCCCGCAACTCCCTCGGGCAGATACGCAGTATTTT
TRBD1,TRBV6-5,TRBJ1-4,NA,CASSLQGLEKLFF,TGTGCCAGCAGTTTACAGGGGCTTGAAAAACTGTTTTTT
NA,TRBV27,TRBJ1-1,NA,CASSSLPVNTEAFF,TGTGCCAGCAGTTCCCTTCCCGTGAACACTGAAGCTTTCTTT
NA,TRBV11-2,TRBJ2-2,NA,CASRRTENTGELFF,TGTGCCAGCAGACGGACAGAGAACACCGGGGAGCTGTTTTTT
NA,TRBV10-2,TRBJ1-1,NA,CASSGGFSEAFF,TGCGCCAGCAGTGGCGGATTCTCTGAAGCTTTCTTT
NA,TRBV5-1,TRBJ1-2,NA,CASRFEAGYTF,TGCGCCAGCAGATTCGAGGCGGGCTACACCTTC
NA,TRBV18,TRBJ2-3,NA,CASSPVAGTSTDTQYF,TGTGCCAGCTCCCCCGTTGCGGGGACCAGCACAGATACGCAGTATTTT
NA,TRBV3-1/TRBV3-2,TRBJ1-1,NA,CASSQDFGAQAFF,TGTGCCAGCAGCCAAGATTTTGGGGCGCAGGCTTTCTTT
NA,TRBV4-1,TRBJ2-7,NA,CASSQGGLYEQYF,TGCGCCAGCAGCCAAGGAGGGCTCTACGAGCAGTACTTC
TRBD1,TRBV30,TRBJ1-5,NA,CAWSTTGIQPQHF,TGTGCCTGGAGTACGACAGGGATTCAGCCCCAGCATTTT
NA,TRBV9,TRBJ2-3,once,CASSVSTLTGTRDISRASTDTQYF,TGTGCCAGCAGCGTATCCACTTTGACCGGGACTCGCGATATATCTCGAGCTAGCACAGATACGCAGTATTTT
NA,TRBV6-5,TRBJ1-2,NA,CASSYSYGEGYGYTF,TGTGCCAGCAGTTACTCGTACGGGGAGGGCTATGGCTACACCTTC
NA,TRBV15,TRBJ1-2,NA,CATSTDNGFFYGYTF,TGTGCCACCAGCACGGACAACGGATTCTTCTATGGCTACACCTTC
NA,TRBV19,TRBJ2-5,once,CASSGPGQREETQYF,TGTGCCAGTAGTGGCCCTGGACAGCGAGAGGAGACCCAGTACTTC
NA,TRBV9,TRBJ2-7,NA,CASSVGDSALYEQYF,TGTGCCAGCAGCGTAGGCGACAGCGCCCTCTACGAGCAGTACTTC
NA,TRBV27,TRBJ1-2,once,CASSTGTYGYTF,TGTGCCAGCAGTACAGGGACGTATGGCTACACCTTC
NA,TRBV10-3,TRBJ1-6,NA,CAIAENSPLHF,TGTGCCATCGCGGAGAATTCACCCCTCCACTTT
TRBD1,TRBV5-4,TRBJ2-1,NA,CASSLGGQSPLQQFF,TGTGCCAGCAGCTTGGGGGGACAGTCCCCACTCCAACAGTTCTTC
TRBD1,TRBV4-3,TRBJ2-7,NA,CASSQVTGNSYEQYF,TGCGCCAGCAGCCAAGTGACAGGGAATTCCTACGAGCAGTACTTC
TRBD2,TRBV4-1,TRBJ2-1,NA,CASRDFRASGGPSYNEQFF,TGCGCCAGCAGGGACTTCCGGGCTAGCGGGGGGCCCTCCTACAATGAGCAGTTCTTC
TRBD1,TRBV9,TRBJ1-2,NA,CASSVAGTGRAGYTF,TGTGCCAGCAGCGTAGCCGGGACAGGGAGGGCGGGCTACACCTTC
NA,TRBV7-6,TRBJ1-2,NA,CASSPHPGENGYTF,TGTGCCAGCAGCCCCCACCCGGGGGAGAATGGCTACACCTTC
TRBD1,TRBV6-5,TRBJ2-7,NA,CASTKYSGGSYEQYF,TGTGCCAGCACCAAATACTCAGGGGGCTCCTACGAGCAGTACTTC
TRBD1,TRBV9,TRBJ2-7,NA,CASTLPGQGAYEQYF,TGTGCCAGCACCCTCCCGGGACAGGGGGCCTACGAGCAGTACTTC
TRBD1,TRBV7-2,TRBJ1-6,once,CAIPGTGLNSPLHF,TGTGCCATCCCCGGGACAGGCCTTAATTCACCCCTCCACTTT
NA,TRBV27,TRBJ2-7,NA,CASRGAPGGYEQYF,TGTGCCAGCAGGGGGGCCCCAGGTGGCTACGAGCAGTACTTC
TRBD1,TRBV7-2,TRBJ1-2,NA,CASSPQGATGGYTF,TGTGCCAGCAGCCCTCAGGGGGCGACTGGAGGCTACACCTTC
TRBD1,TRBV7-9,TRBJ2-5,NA,CASSSTGGAETQYF,TGTGCCAGCAGCTCGACAGGGGGAGCGGAGACCCAGTACTTC
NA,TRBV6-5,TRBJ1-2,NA,CASSYSNGVRQGYTF,TGTGCCAGCAGTTACTCTAACGGGGTTCGTCAGGGCTACACCTTC